This T cell receptor (beta chain) was obtained from a study of cytotoxic CD8 clonotypes in ibrutinib-treated CLL. Study-level information: Included were about 11 relapsed/refractory and about 14 treatment-naive patients, of whom 17 were IGHV unmutated. Responses: approximately 25 partial, 2 complete; after median around 70 months, about 15 stayed remitted, approximately twelve progressed. Response samples came after a median around twelve months of treatment, range 6 to 36.

Study-level points and caveats: Among the clonotypes, public ones were uncommon and contracted or held stable on treatment.

Profiled with immunoSEQ multiplex PCR; TCRdb holds only in-frame clones, not every one. The sample lists 45,000 to 70,000 clones, 56% occurring once. Of note for this clone: Its antigen is unknown.

This specimen was PBMCs, taken after 24 months of ibrutinib treatment. The TCR sequence derives from a human donor with chronic lymphocytic leukemia.

CDR3 DNA: TGTGCCAGCAGTTTCTCTGGGATTAGGGACGAGCAGTACTTC. Translated, it gives CASSFSGIRDEQYF. The chain has TRBV28 and TRBJ2-7, with D unclear. The V end lost 3 bases, the J end lost 5 bases, and 14 bases lay between the germline ends. Looked up from germline, CDR1 is MDHEN and CDR2 is SYDVKM. The CDR3 sequence is 14 residues long.